The 11 T cell receptor beta chains presented below share a single source sample, sequenced in a study of cytomegalovirus exposure and HLA in healthy donors. Primers included in the PCR were 60 Vbeta and 13 Jbeta primers. Profiled with immunoSEQ multiplex PCR; TCRdb holds only in-frame clones, not every one. The sample holds roughly 220,000 clones; more than 75% are singletons and the top ten take about 2.6%. The sequencing input was PBMCs. These receptors came from a woman in her forties in good health and CMV-seronegative.

J is TRBJ1-5 and V is TRBV28; D is undetermined. CDR1 and CDR2 (germline): MDHEN, SYDVKM. This CDR3 is 15 amino acids long. Trimming took off 2 bases at V and 3 bases at J, with 11 bases between the two ends. Here the CDR3 DNA reads TGTGCCAGCAGTTTAGTTTCAGGAATCAATCAGCCCCAGCATTTT. Its translation is CASSLVSGINQPQHF.

V is TRBV30 and J is TRBJ2-7; 9 nucleotides match TRBD1. This CDR3 region has 12 residues. With 8 bases clipped from V and 3 bases from J, the junction kept 5 bases outside the gene matches. Germline-derived CDR1 and CDR2 are GTSNPN and SVGIG (reference sequence). The CDR3 coding sequence is TGTGCCGCCCGGGACAGGGTCTACGAGCAGTACTTC. Translated: CAARDRVYEQYF.

This rearrangement joins TRBV11-2 to TRBJ2-7; 10 bases fit TRBD1. Germline-derived CDR1 and CDR2 are SGHAT and FQNNGV. The CDR3 runs 17 residues. The trim removed 7 bases at V and 4 bases at J, leaving 16 bases unmatched. The CDR3 region has the DNA TGTGCCAGCACCCCCCCCGAAGGTAGACAGGGGGCTTACGAGCAGTACTTC. It yields the protein CASTPPEGRQGAYEQYF.

The chain couples TRBV25-1 to TRBJ2-7, with D tentatively TRBD2 (6 bases). The CDR3 has 15 residues. The V gene's germline CDR1 is MGHDK and CDR2 SYGVNS. Trimming left V 1 base short and J 3 bases short, with 13 bases between. CDR3 sequence (DNA): TGTGCCAGCAGTGAATCCGGGGGTTACTACTACGAGCAGTACTTC. This codes for CASSESGGYYYEQYF.

The V call is TRBV6-1, the J call TRBJ2-7; 7 bases fit TRBD2. Unmatched junction bases numbered 8, after V lost 7 bases and J lost 2 bases. This CDR3 has 14 residues. CDR1 and CDR2 from the germline V gene are MNHNS and SASEGT. The CDR3 DNA reads as TGTGCCAGCACTTCGCGGGGGTCGACCTACGAGCAGTACTTC. Translation: CASTSRGSTYEQYF.

The chain joins TRBV7-9 to TRBJ1-1; D is possibly TRBD1 (5 bases). CDR1 is SEHNR and CDR2 is FQNEAQ in the germline V gene (reference sequence). The V gene lost 4 bases and the J gene lost 4 bases, with 16 bases spanning the gap. The CDR3 has 15 residues. This CDR3 reads CASSWGGDYFTEAFF. The CDR3 DNA sequence: TGTGCCAGCAGCTGGGGGGGGGACTACTTCACTGAAGCTTTCTTT.

The rearrangement uses TRBV20-1 and TRBJ2-7; D is ambiguous. In germline, CDR1 is DFQATT, CDR2 SNEGSKA (reference sequence). Deletions cut 4 bases from V and 0 bases from J, with 4 bases between. The CDR3 loop spans 11 amino acids. The chain's CDR3 is CSATFSYEQYF. DNA of the CDR3: TGCAGTGCTACTTTCTCCTACGAGCAGTACTTC.

This chain links TRBV30 with TRBJ1-5; D unresolved. V lost 3 bases, J lost 7 bases, and 13 bases lay in between. The CDR3 has 13 amino acids. Germline V gene sequence: CDR1 GTSNPN, CDR2 SVGIG (reference sequence). In DNA form, the CDR3 reads TGTGCCTGGAGGGGCCCTCCGCAACAGCCCCAGCATTTT. Translated: CAWRGPPQQPQHF.

V and J are TRBV30 and TRBJ1-5, with D uncertain. V dropped 3 bases and J dropped 2 bases, with 8 bases sitting between them. CDR1 and CDR2 (germline): GTSNPN, SVGIG (reference sequence). There are 13 residues in the CDR3. This CDR3 is CAWRGRGNQPQHF. The CDR3 DNA is TGTGCCTGGAGAGGGAGAGGCAATCAGCCCCAGCATTTT.

This clone has just one count. This rearrangement joins TRBV7-2 to TRBJ1-4; TRBD1 matches at 9 bases. The germline V gene encodes CDR1 SGHTA and CDR2 FQGNSA. CDR3 length: 15 amino acids. V lost 1 base, J lost 7 bases, and 4 bases stayed unmatched. The CDR3 DNA reads as TGTGCCAGCAGCTTAGGGGGACAGGGCAGTGAAAAACTGTTTTTT. Translated: CASSLGGQGSEKLFF.

The chain couples TRBV2 to TRBJ2-7; D may be TRBD1 (6 bases). The germline CDR1 and CDR2 sequences are SNHLY and FYNNEI. V was clipped by 7 bases and J by 5 bases, with 21 bases between them. The CDR3 runs to 15 residues. DNA for the CDR3: TGTGCCAGCAAGAAAGGGCGGACAGACGCCCACGAGCAGTACTTC. Translation: CASKKGRTDAHEQYF.